These 28 T cell receptor beta chains originate from one sample sequenced in a study of shared clonotypes between healthy human individuals. Assay: immunoSEQ multiplex PCR; the TCRdb copy retains only in-frame clones and omits some. The repertoire holds fewer than 400,000 clones, under 80% seen once, with about 9.4% in the top ten. Source material: memory CD4+ T cells sorted from blood. The subset: CD45RA-negative fraction. The receptors originated from a man younger than 40 in good health.

V and J are TRBV25-1 and TRBJ1-1; a weak D match, TRBD1 (5 bases). Between the trimmed V and J ends, which lost 6 bases and 3 bases, there was a span of 11 bases. From germline, CDR1 is MGHDK and CDR2 SYGVNS. The CDR3 loop spans 13 amino acids. The CDR3 loop is CASRRGPDTEAFF. The CDR3 nucleotides are TGTGCCAGCAGGAGGGGCCCTGACACTGAAGCTTTCTTT.

The rearrangement joins TRBV5-6 to TRBJ2-2; unclear D gene. V lost 0 bases, J lost 7 bases, and 7 bases lay in between. The CDR3 length is 13 residues. CDR1 is SGHDT, CDR2 YYEEEE, per germline. CDR3: CASSLDGFGELFF. CDR3 DNA sequence: TGTGCCAGCAGCTTGGACGGGTTCGGGGAGCTGTTTTTT.

The J gene is TRBJ1-5, the V gene TRBV28; D unclear. Germline V lookup: CDR1 MDHEN, CDR2 SYDVKM. V dropped 4 bases and J dropped 5 bases, with 15 bases sitting between them. The CDR3 covers 15 residues. The DNA of the CDR3 is TGTGCCAGCAGTTCCTTGGAACGAGGCGATCAGCCCCAGCATTTT. Translated: CASSSLERGDQPQHF.

The rearrangement uses TRBV6-5 and TRBJ2-3; 7 nucleotides align to TRBD1. Unmatched junction bases numbered 16, after V lost 10 bases and J lost 6 bases. This CDR3 region has 15 residues. CDR1 and CDR2 from the germline V gene are MNHEY and SVGAGI. The CDR3 reads CATNLMGTVYDTQYF. CDR3 sequence (DNA): TGTGCCACCAACCTGATGGGGACAGTCTATGATACGCAGTATTTT.

This clone was recorded many times. The V and J genes are TRBV5-4 and TRBJ2-2, with 8 nucleotides matching TRBD2. J gave up 7 bases and V 0 bases, and 11 bases lay outside the gene matches. Germline V gives CDR1 SGHNT, CDR2 YYREEE (reference sequence). The CDR3 consists of 17 residues. The CDR3 bases are TGTGCCAGCAGCTTGGCCGCAGCGGGAGTAGGGAACGGGGAGCTGTTTTTT. It encodes CASSLAAAGVGNGELFF.

This chain connects TRBV11-2 to TRBJ2-7, with 7 bases fitting TRBD1. This CDR3 spans 13 amino acids. The V and J ends lost 3 bases and 3 bases, in that order; junction bases with no gene match: 2. Germline assignment: CDR1 SGHAT and CDR2 FQNNGV. The chain's CDR3 is CASSLRDSYEQYF. The CDR3, as DNA: TGTGCCAGCAGCTTGAGGGACAGCTACGAGCAGTACTTC.

This clone was seen many times. The chain carries TRBV14 and TRBJ2-1; D unresolved. Trimming shortened V by 0 bases and J by 3 bases, and 24 bases separated the two germline ends. Germline CDR1 and CDR2: SGHDN and FVKESK. This CDR3 is 20 amino acids long. This CDR3 reads CASSQDEARAQILRYNEQFF. CDR3 coding DNA: TGTGCCAGCAGCCAAGATGAGGCCCGGGCCCAGATACTCCGCTACAATGAGCAGTTCTTC.

This clone was recorded a few times. This sequence joins TRBV27 and TRBJ2-5; the D is unclear. The ends were cut back, 0 bases at V and 2 bases at J, with 4 bases in the middle. The CDR3 runs 13 residues. The germline CDR1 and CDR2 sequences are MNHEY and SMNVEV (reference sequence). CDR3: CASSLSSQETQYF. CDR3 DNA sequence: TGTGCCAGCAGTTTATCCTCACAAGAGACCCAGTACTTC.

The gene calls are TRBV6-1 and TRBJ1-5, with D possibly matching TRBD1 (6 bases). CDR1 and CDR2 (germline): MNHNS, SASEGT. V shed 4 bases and J shed 6 bases, with 22 bases lying between them. This CDR3 region has 17 residues. The CDR3 DNA is TGTGCCAGCAGTGCCTCGCGGTCAGGGGTCTTAGGTCAGCCCCAGCATTTT. Amino acids: CASSASRSGVLGQPQHF.

The rearrangement joins TRBV7-2 to TRBJ1-1; the D is unclear. The germline V gene has CDR1 SGHTA and CDR2 FQGNSA. This CDR3 contains 14 residues. Trimming removed 2 bases at V and 4 bases at J, with 11 bases between. The CDR3 protein is CASSLLGKGTEAFF. In DNA, the CDR3 is TGTGCCAGCAGCTTACTAGGGAAGGGCACTGAAGCTTTCTTT.

This rearrangement joins TRBV6-6 to TRBJ2-7, with D possibly matching TRBD1 (7 bases). The V end lost 8 bases, the J end lost 0 bases, and 14 bases lay between the germline ends. The CDR3 loop spans 14 amino acids. Germline V gene lookup returns CDR1 MNHNY and CDR2 SVGAGI (reference sequence). The CDR3 is CASGGGPPSYEQYF. The CDR3 nucleotides are TGTGCCAGCGGAGGGGGCCCCCCCTCCTACGAGCAGTACTTC.

This chain connects TRBV11-2 to TRBJ2-7, with no clear D. Trimming cost V 4 bases and J 2 bases, with 0 bases left between them. This CDR3 is built from 10 residues. CDR1 and CDR2 from the germline V gene are SGHAT and FQNNGV. Written as DNA, the CDR3 is TGTGCCAGCAGCTCCTACGAGCAGTACTTC. Residues: CASSSYEQYF.

The rearrangement joins TRBV11-3 to TRBJ2-1, with 12 bases lining up with TRBD2. J was trimmed by 7 bases and V by 5 bases; bases with no gene match: 6. This CDR3 spans 15 amino acids. Germline CDR1 SGHNT, CDR2 YENEEA. The chain's CDR3 is CASSETSGSINEQFF. CDR3 bases: TGTGCCAGCAGCGAGACTAGCGGGAGTATAAATGAGCAGTTCTTC.

This clone was seen a few times. The rearrangement uses TRBV27 and TRBJ2-6; D unclear. Trimming shortened V by 6 bases and J by 0 bases, and 3 bases separated the two germline ends. This CDR3 spans 13 amino acids. Germline assignment: CDR1 MNHEY and CDR2 SMNVEV (reference sequence). CDR3 sequence: CASRGSGANVLTF. The CDR3 nucleotides are TGTGCCAGCAGGGGCTCTGGGGCCAACGTCCTGACTTTC.

This rearrangement joins TRBV6-5 to TRBJ1-3, with no clear D. With 6 bases removed from V and 0 bases from J, the gap between germline ends came to 6 bases. Germline loops: CDR1 MNHEY, CDR2 SVGAGI. The CDR3 covers 13 residues. CDR3 in DNA: TGTGCCAGCAGACGGACCTCTGGAAACACCATATATTTT. Translation gives CASRRTSGNTIYF.

This chain links TRBV25-1 with TRBJ2-5, with 10 bases lining up with TRBD1. J gave up 2 bases and V 4 bases, and 4 bases lay outside the gene matches. This CDR3 comprises 15 residues. Germline values: CDR1 MGHDK, CDR2 SYGVNS. In nucleotides, the CDR3 is TGTGCCAGCAGTGGGGGGACAGGGGATCAAGAGACCCAGTACTTC. Its translation is CASSGGTGDQETQYF.

A note on this clone: A much bigger clone sits one base away, suggesting this may be a read error. Other nucleotide sequences from this sample produce the same CDR3. This chain joins TRBV7-3 and TRBJ1-1; the D gene is possibly TRBD1 (5 bases). The CDR3 is 14 residues long. Trimming removed 0 bases from V and 1 base from J, with 6 bases in between. CDR1 is SGHTA and CDR2 is FQGTGA in the germline V gene. The CDR3 nucleotides read TGTGCCAGCAGCTTAACGGGACCGAACACTGAAGCTTTCTTT. Encoded protein: CASSLTGPNTEAFF.

The V and J genes are TRBV11-2 and TRBJ2-7; D is unresolved. V lost 5 bases and J lost 6, with 17 bases in between. Germline CDR1 reads SGHAT; CDR2 reads FQNNGV. This CDR3 is 14 amino acids long. The CDR3 bases are TGTGCCAGCAGCCCCCCGTGGCTAGTCGGCGAGCAGTACTTC. Translation gives CASSPPWLVGEQYF. Drawing the rest from reference TRBV11-2 and TRBJ2-7, the complete variable domain is EAGVAQSPRYKIIEKRQSVAFWCNPISGHATLYWYQQILGQGPKLLIQFQNNGVVDDSQLPKDRFSAERLKGVDSTLKIQPAKLEDSAVYLCASSPPWLVGEQYFGPGTRLTVT.

The chain joins TRBV5-4 to TRBJ2-1; D possibly uses TRBD1 or TRBD2 (6 bases each). The CDR3 is made up of 17 amino acids. The germline CDR1 and CDR2 sequences are SGHNT and YYREEE (reference sequence). Between the trimmed V and J ends, which lost 0 bases and 0 bases, there was a span of 13 bases. In DNA, the CDR3 is TGTGCCAGCAGCTTGGCCTGGGGGGCAGGCTCCTACAATGAGCAGTTCTTC. This encodes CASSLAWGAGSYNEQFF.

The rearrangement joins TRBV18 to TRBJ2-6, with D possibly called TRBD1 or TRBD2 (6 bases each). From germline, CDR1 is KGHSH and CDR2 LQKENI. This CDR3 is 19 amino acids long. Trimming shortened V by 3 bases and J by 1 base, and 19 bases separated the two germline ends. The CDR3 here is CASSPLGVGGLSGANVLTF. The CDR3 region has the DNA TGTGCCAGCTCACCCCTCGGTGTGGGGGGCTTGTCTGGGGCCAACGTCCTGACTTTC.

The chain employs TRBV7-9 and TRBJ2-5, with a possible D match to TRBD1 (6 bases). The CDR3 has 17 residues. CDR1 and CDR2 from the germline V gene are SEHNR and FQNEAQ (reference sequence). V was shortened by 1 base and J by 2 bases, with 17 bases between the two germline ends. CDR3 protein: CASSLGRPGAQQETQYF. The CDR3 coding sequence is TGTGCCAGCAGCTTAGGGCGGCCAGGGGCCCAGCAAGAGACCCAGTACTTC.

The chain links TRBV11-3 to TRBJ2-1; 9 nucleotides agree with TRBD2. Germline V gene data show CDR1 as SGHNT and CDR2 as YENEEA. V was pared by 4 bases and J by 0 bases, with 10 bases of the junction left unmatched. The CDR3 runs to 18 residues. The CDR3 loop is CASSSSRGSGSSYNEQFF. DNA for the CDR3: TGTGCCAGCAGCTCTTCGAGGGGTAGCGGGAGCTCCTACAATGAGCAGTTCTTC.

This chain connects TRBV28 to TRBJ1-5; D is ambiguous. This CDR3 spans 18 amino acids. V lost 5 bases to trimming and J lost 4 bases, with 24 bases between them. Germline-derived CDR1 and CDR2 are MDHEN and SYDVKM. CDR3 in DNA: TGTGCCAGCAGTCAGCCCCCTTTCACCGCTACCCCTAATCAGCCCCAGCATTTT. This sequence encodes CASSQPPFTATPNQPQHF.

The chain has TRBV2 and TRBJ2-5; the D gene is possibly TRBD2 (5 bases). The V end was cut by 4 bases, the J end by 7 bases, with 13 bases between. CDR1 is SNHLY and CDR2 is FYNNEI in the germline V gene. This CDR3 is built from 13 residues. The CDR3: CASSGTATGTQYF. The CDR3, as DNA: TGTGCCAGCAGTGGGACTGCAACGGGGACCCAGTACTTC. Full variable domain (outside the CDR3, taken from reference TRBV2 and TRBJ2-5): EPEVTQTPSHQVTQMGQEVILRCVPISNHLYFYWYRQILGQKVEFLVSFYNNEISEKSEIFDDQFSVERPDGSNFTLKIRSTKLEDSAMYFCASSGTATGTQYFGPGTRLLVL.

This chain uses TRBV9 with TRBJ1-1; D is undetermined. The CDR3 is 14 amino acids. Germline CDR1 is SGDLS and CDR2 is YYNGEE. Between the trimmed V and J ends, which lost 7 bases and 0 bases, there was a span of 13 bases. The CDR3 here is CASSIAAMNTEAFF. The CDR3 bases are TGTGCCAGCTCAATAGCAGCAATGAACACTGAAGCTTTCTTT.

The V call is TRBV18, the J call TRBJ1-2; D is possibly TRBD1 (5 bases). The CDR3 length is 15 residues. V dropped 3 bases and J dropped 4 bases, with 15 bases sitting between them. Per germline, CDR1 KGHSH and CDR2 LQKENI. CDR3 loop: CASSPGQGSAYGYTF. As DNA, the CDR3 is TGTGCCAGCTCACCTGGGCAGGGCAGTGCCTATGGCTACACCTTC.

In its sample, this clone was seen a few times. The chain recombines TRBV30 with TRBJ1-5; no firm D call. CDR3 length equals 13 residues. Per germline, CDR1 GTSNPN and CDR2 SVGIG (reference sequence). With 0 bases removed from V and 3 bases from J, the gap between germline ends came to 6 bases. The CDR3 DNA reads as TGTGCCTGGAGTGTACTGAACAATCAGCCCCAGCATTTT. Its protein product is CAWSVLNNQPQHF. Full variable domain (missing parts from reference TRBV30 and TRBJ1-5): SQTIHQWPATLVQPVGSPLSLECTVEGTSNPNLYWYRQAAGRGLQLLFYSVGIGQISSEVPQNLSASRPQDRQFILSSKKLLLSDSGFYLCAWSVLNNQPQHFGDGTRLSIL.

The V gene is TRBV19, the J gene TRBJ2-2; the D gene could be TRBD1 or TRBD2 (5 bases each). This CDR3 region has 15 residues. V lost 3 bases and J lost 0, with 8 bases in between. Germline V gives CDR1 LNHDA, CDR2 SQIVND (reference sequence). Written as DNA, the CDR3 is TGTGCCAGTAGTATCGGGACGACGAACACCGGGGAGCTGTTTTTT. Its protein product is CASSIGTTNTGELFF.